Below, 22 T cell receptor beta chains from the same sample are listed, as sequenced in a study of vaccination and CD4 T cells after COVID-19. Their specific antigens are unknown. Oncomine TCR Beta short-read sequencing was applied to DNA from cultured CD4+ T cells. In TCRdb, the PCR reads were re-called with MiXCR into one record per CDR3 protein. The table shows about 11,000 distinct CDR3 sequences, with 64% occurring only once. The treatment denotes: roughly 11-day PBMC culture with coronavirus spike peptide pools or control peptides (ViraFEST assay). The sequenced material came from CD4+ T cells from blood, cultured in vitro. The receptors were sampled from a human donor who had recovered from COVID-19.

This sequence joins TRBV5-1 and TRBJ2-5; D ambiguous. The CDR3 runs to 14 residues. Trimming stripped 0 bases from V and 5 bases from J, with 11 bases between. Germline CDR1 reads SGHRS; CDR2 reads YFSETQ. CDR3 nucleotide sequence: TGCGCCAGCAGCTTGGACGGTGCCGAGGAGACCCAGTACTTC. The encoded protein is CASSLDGAEETQYF.

The genes are TRBV4-1 and TRBJ2-2; either TRBD1 or TRBD2 may fit D (6 bases each). Deletions cut 10 bases from V and 5 bases from J, with 17 bases between. Germline-derived CDR1 and CDR2 are MGHRA and YSYEKL. This CDR3 has 14 residues. The CDR3 coding sequence is TGCGCCACCCAGAGAATAGGGGGGACCGGGGAGCTGTTTTTT. It codes for CATQRIGGTGELFF.

The CDR3 here is CASSESGGRPHNEQFF. CDR3 coding DNA: TGCGCCAGCAGTGAGTCAGGTGGGAGGCCCCACAATGAGCAGTTCTTC. The genes are TRBV10-1 and TRBJ2-1; a weak D match, TRBD2 (6 bases). Germline assignment: CDR1 WNHNN and CDR2 SYGVQD (reference sequence). The CDR3 loop spans 16 amino acids. The V end lost 0 bases, the J end lost 5 bases, and 14 bases lay between the germline ends.

The genes are TRBV27 and TRBJ1-6, with TRBD1 identical over 9 bases. Germline V gives CDR1 MNHEY, CDR2 SMNVEV (reference sequence). V lost 6 bases and J lost 10; bases outside the gene matches: 4. This CDR3 has 13 residues. CDR3 in DNA: TGTGCCAGCAGCGGACAGGGGAGATCACCCCTCCACTTT. It codes for CASSGQGRSPLHF.

This chain joins TRBV5-8 and TRBJ2-1, with 8 positions matching TRBD2. CDR1 is SGHTS and CDR2 is YDEGEE in the germline V gene. The CDR3 has 15 residues. V dropped 2 bases and J dropped 0; count of bases not matched to a gene: 1. In DNA form, the CDR3 reads TGTGCCAGCAGCTTTACTAGCGGCTCCTACAATGAGCAGTTCTTC. Translated, it gives CASSFTSGSYNEQFF. The entire variable domain, with the rest obtained from reference TRBV5-8 and TRBJ2-1, is as follows: EAGVTQSPTHLIKTRGQQATLRCSPISGHTSVYWYQQALGLGLQFLLWYDEGEERNRGNFPPRFSGRQFPNYSSELNVNALELEDSALYLCASSFTSGSYNEQFFGPGTRLTVL.

This sequence joins TRBV5-1 and TRBJ2-3, with 10 bases matching TRBD2. CDR3 length: 15 residues. Trimming at V came to 7 bases and at J to 2 bases, leaving 7 bases not matched to a gene. Germline CDR1 reads SGHRS; CDR2 reads YFSETQ. CDR3: CASGLAGVNTDTQYF. The CDR3 region has the DNA TGCGCCAGCGGGCTAGCGGGAGTCAACACAGATACGCAGTATTTT.

The chain links TRBV19 to TRBJ2-2; 8 bases align to TRBD2. This CDR3 comprises 19 residues. Trimming at V came to 6 bases and at J to 2 bases, leaving 17 bases not matched to a gene. Germline CDR1 and CDR2: LNHDA and SQIVND (reference sequence). For the CDR3, the DNA is TGTGCCAGTAGACCATGGGGGTTACTAGCGGACACTAACACCGGGGAGCTGTTTTTT. Encoded protein: CASRPWGLLADTNTGELFF.

This clonotype has a single count. V gene TRBV7-8 combines with J gene TRBJ2-5; TRBD1 aligns across 12 bases. The junction had 13 bases not matched to a gene; V was cut back by 1 base and J by 4 bases. Per the germline V gene, CDR1 is SGHVS and CDR2 is FQNEAQ. The CDR3 loop spans 19 amino acids. This CDR3 reads CASSLESAWGQGASETQYF. CDR3 DNA sequence: TGTGCCAGCAGCTTAGAGAGTGCGTGGGGACAGGGGGCGTCAGAGACCCAGTACTTC.

This chain uses TRBV3-1 with TRBJ2-1, with D hard to call. This CDR3 has 14 residues. Per the germline V gene, CDR1 is LGHDT and CDR2 is YNNKEL (reference sequence). The V end lost 4 bases, the J end lost 2 bases, and 9 bases lay between the germline ends. The CDR3 region is CASSPYVAYNEQFF. The CDR3 nucleotides read TGTGCCAGCAGCCCGTACGTGGCCTACAATGAGCAGTTCTTC.

V usage is TRBV19 and J usage is TRBJ2-5; no reliable D call. The germline V and J ends were trimmed by 5 bases and 3 bases, with 10 bases remaining between them. Looked up from germline, CDR1 is LNHDA and CDR2 is SQIVND (reference sequence). The CDR3 covers 13 residues. The CDR3 sequence is CASSRRVEETQYF. The CDR3 bases are TGTGCCAGTAGTCGAAGGGTAGAAGAGACCCAGTACTTC.

This sequence joins TRBV19 and TRBJ2-5; 9 bases fit TRBD2. CDR1 LNHDA and CDR2 SQIVND come from the germline V gene (reference sequence). The V and J ends lost 3 bases and 6 bases, in that order; junction bases with no gene match: 14. The CDR3 consists of 17 residues. CDR3 sequence (DNA): TGTGCCAGTAGTATTAGGGGGGCGGAGAGCGGGAGGAAGACCCAGTACTTC. This translates into CASSIRGAESGRKTQYF.

The DNA of the CDR3 is TGTGCCAGCAGTCCCCAGGCCGGGACAGGGTTCCAGGAGACCCAGTACTTC. Protein sequence: CASSPQAGTGFQETQYF. V is TRBV6-2 or TRBV6-3 and J is TRBJ2-5; 9 nucleotides line up with TRBD1. This CDR3 is built from 17 residues. Germline V lookup: CDR1 MNHEY, CDR2 SVGEGT. V lost 5 bases and J lost 5; bases outside the gene matches: 15.

The chain combines TRBV20-1 with TRBJ2-7; tentatively, D is TRBD1 or TRBD2 (6 bases each). Trimming removed 5 bases at V and 3 bases at J, with 11 bases between. This CDR3 is built from 12 residues. The germline CDR1 and CDR2 sequences are DFQATT and SNEGSKA (reference sequence). CDR3 DNA: TGCAGTGCTGGGGGGCGGGACTACGAGCAGTACTTC. Its translation: CSAGGRDYEQYF.

This clonotype is a singleton in its sample. This chain uses TRBV19 with TRBJ2-7, with D unresolved. Germline CDR1 reads LNHDA; CDR2 reads SQIVND (reference sequence). V was cut by 3 bases and J by 6 bases, with 9 bases left in between. The CDR3 spans 12 residues. CDR3 residues: CASSIAGREQYF. CDR3 in DNA: TGTGCCAGTAGTATTGCTGGGCGCGAGCAGTACTTC.

A few counts support this clonotype. The chain couples TRBV6-1 to TRBJ1-1, with 10 bases lining up with TRBD1. Germline CDR1 and CDR2: MNHNS and SASEGT. V was clipped by 6 bases and J by 0 bases; unmatched bases: 4. CDR3 length: 15 residues. CDR3 in amino acids: CASRRDRGMNTEAFF. CDR3 bases: TGTGCCAGCAGGCGGGACAGGGGAATGAACACTGAAGCTTTCTTT.

This sequence joins TRBV6-5 and TRBJ1-5; D is perhaps TRBD1 (5 bases). V was shortened by 4 bases and J by 6 bases, with 13 bases between the two germline ends. This CDR3 spans 14 amino acids. The V gene's germline CDR1 is MNHEY and CDR2 SVGAGI. The CDR3 is CASSSPGDLQPQHF. As DNA, the CDR3 is TGTGCCAGCAGTTCCCCTGGGGACCTTCAGCCCCAGCATTTT.

The rearrangement uses TRBV5-4 and TRBJ1-1, with TRBD1 matching over 7 bases. The ends lost 4 bases at V and 3 bases at J; junction bases unmatched: 6. This CDR3 is 14 amino acids long. Germline V lookup: CDR1 SGHNT, CDR2 YYREEE (reference sequence). The CDR3 DNA reads as TGTGCCAGCAGCCAGGGACAGTGGGACACTGAAGCTTTCTTT. Its translation: CASSQGQWDTEAFF.

This clonotype turned up a few times. V is TRBV2 and J is TRBJ1-2; TRBD1 is a possible D gene (5 bases). V was shortened by 3 bases and J by 2 bases, with 7 bases between the two germline ends. The germline gives CDR1 SNHLY, CDR2 FYNNEI. The CDR3 length is 13 residues. The CDR3 region has the DNA TGTGCCAGCAGTGAGGGGGGAAACTATGGCTACACCTTC. This translates into CASSEGGNYGYTF. Full variable domain (outside the CDR3, taken from reference TRBV2 and TRBJ1-2): EPEVTQTPSHQVTQMGQEVILRCVPISNHLYFYWYRQILGQKVEFLVSFYNNEISEKSEIFDDQFSVERPDGSNFTLKIRSTKLEDSAMYFCASSEGGNYGYTFGSGTRLTVV.

The gene calls are TRBV6-5 and TRBJ1-2, with D possibly matching TRBD1 (5 bases). CDR3 length: 17 residues. V lost 1 base, J lost 1 base, and 16 bases lay in between. Germline assignment: CDR1 MNHEY and CDR2 SVGAGI. This CDR3 is CASSYFRRARGNYGYTF. The CDR3 nucleotides read TGTGCCAGCAGTTACTTTCGCCGGGCTAGGGGTAACTATGGCTACACCTTC.

The V gene is TRBV19, the J gene TRBJ1-2; D might be TRBD1 (5 bases). This CDR3 has 14 residues. Per the germline V gene, CDR1 is LNHDA and CDR2 is SQIVND (reference sequence). V was trimmed by 3 bases and J by 5 bases, leaving 13 bases between them. The CDR3 here is CASSMQGAYYGYTF. CDR3 bases: TGTGCCAGTAGTATGCAGGGAGCTTATTATGGCTACACCTTC.

The chain carries TRBV7-9 and TRBJ1-2, with 7 bases that match TRBD1. The junction had 8 bases not matched to a gene; V was cut back by 5 bases and J by 2 bases. Germline CDR1 is SEHNR and CDR2 is FQNEAQ (reference sequence). The CDR3 contains 15 residues. The CDR3 nucleotides read TGTGCCAGCAGCCGAACGGGACAGCAAAACTATGGCTACACCTTC. Encoded protein: CASSRTGQQNYGYTF.

The chain uses TRBV7-6 and TRBJ1-5; D is perhaps TRBD1 (5 bases). Germline-derived CDR1 and CDR2 are SGHVS and FNYEAQ. The CDR3 length is 15 residues. Trimming removed 1 base from V and 7 bases from J, with 14 bases in between. CDR3: CASSLEEGFRQPQHF. Here the CDR3 DNA reads TGTGCCAGCAGCTTAGAAGAGGGGTTCAGGCAGCCCCAGCATTTT.